This entry lists 2 T cell receptor beta chains sequenced from one sample in a study of immune evolution from preneoplasia to lung adenocarcinoma. Measured with immunoSEQ multiplex PCR; TCRdb has only the in-frame clones, and not every one. This table has approximately 9,000 clones, about four fifths appearing once. Material for sequencing was FFPE minimally invasive lung adenocarcinoma tissue. These receptors were taken from an older person with lung adenocarcinoma.

The gene calls are TRBV6-6 and TRBJ1-4; D ambiguous. This CDR3 comprises 14 residues. Trimming cost V 5 bases and J 0 bases, with 7 bases left between them. In germline, CDR1 is MNHNY, CDR2 SVGAGI (reference sequence). The CDR3 bases are TGTGCCAGCAGTCCAGGAGCAACTAATGAAAAACTGTTTTTT. This sequence encodes CASSPGATNEKLFF.

This rearrangement joins TRBV30 to TRBJ2-2; 8 positions agree with TRBD1. Germline V gene data show CDR1 as GTSNPN and CDR2 as SVGIG (reference sequence). V lost 5 bases to trimming and J lost 0 bases; unmatched junction nucleotides: 2. This CDR3 is 14 amino acids long. The CDR3: CAWDRGANTGELFF. The CDR3 coding sequence is TGTGCCTGGGACAGGGGAGCGAACACCGGGGAGCTGTTTTTT.